These 7 T cell receptor beta chains share one sample of origin, sequenced in a study of blood T cell repertoires in COVID-19. Clones were read by immunoSEQ multiplex PCR, and TCRdb kept only the in-frame ones, dropping some. Among under 300,000 clones listed, around 83% were seen once. Specimen: peripheral blood. All receptors come from a man aged 18 to 29 with active or convalescent COVID-19.

V and J are TRBV30 and TRBJ2-1, with D possibly matching TRBD2 (6 bases). V was trimmed by 3 bases and J by 1 base, leaving 10 bases between them. This CDR3 has 14 residues. Germline CDR1 reads GTSNPN; CDR2 reads SVGIG (reference sequence). This CDR3 reads CAWRAGQSYNEQFF. In nucleotides, the CDR3 is TGTGCCTGGAGAGCGGGCCAATCCTACAATGAGCAGTTCTTC.

In its sample, this clone was seen a few times. The V and J genes are TRBV28 and TRBJ2-1, with D perhaps matching TRBD2 (6 bases). The CDR3 covers 12 residues. In germline, CDR1 is MDHEN, CDR2 SYDVKM. V gave up 5 bases and J gave up 8 bases, with 10 bases separating them. This chain's CDR3 is CASSTAGHEQFF. The CDR3 DNA sequence: TGTGCCAGCAGTACAGCGGGCCATGAGCAGTTCTTC.

DNA for the CDR3: TGTGCCACTGGGGACACCCTGAACACTGAAGCTTTCTTT. This sequence encodes CATGDTLNTEAFF. The rearrangement joins TRBV19 to TRBJ1-1; possibly TRBD1 for D (6 bases). CDR3 length: 13 residues. Germline V gene sequence: CDR1 LNHDA, CDR2 SQIVND (reference sequence). Between the trimmed V and J ends, which lost 10 bases and 0 bases, there was a span of 12 bases.

The V and J genes are TRBV5-1 and TRBJ2-2; 9 positions match TRBD1. Looked up from germline, CDR1 is SGHRS and CDR2 is YFSETQ. There are 15 residues in the CDR3. V gave up 5 bases and J gave up 6 bases; unmatched junction bases: 8. CDR3 nucleotides: TGCGCCAGCAGTTCCGGGACAGGGTGGCCCGGGGAGCTGTTTTTT. This sequence encodes CASSSGTGWPGELFF. The complete variable domain, with remaining parts taken from reference TRBV5-1 and TRBJ2-2, reads KAGVTQTPRYLIKTRGQQVTLSCSPISGHRSVSWYQQTPGQGLQFLFEYFSETQRNKGNFPGRFSGRQFSNSRSEMNVSTLELGDSALYLCASSSGTGWPGELFFGEGSRLTVL.

The table lists this clone with a few counts. The chain is built from TRBV25-1 and TRBJ1-2, with 7 bases identical to TRBD1. Germline V lookup: CDR1 MGHDK, CDR2 SYGVNS. V lost 4 bases and J lost 6; bases outside the gene matches: 14. This CDR3 contains 16 residues. The DNA of the CDR3 is TGTGCCAGCAGTGGCTTCCCTAAGTGGCAGGGGGATGGCTACACCTTC. Its protein product is CASSGFPKWQGDGYTF.

This sequence joins TRBV5-1 and TRBJ2-7; TRBD1 matches at 9 bases. Germline trimming cut 5 bases from V and 6 bases from J; bases unmatched to any gene: 12. Germline V gene lookup returns CDR1 SGHRS and CDR2 YFSETQ. CDR3 length equals 15 residues. CDR3 loop: CASREPGQGVSEQYF. In nucleotides, the CDR3 is TGCGCCAGCAGGGAACCGGGACAGGGAGTTTCCGAGCAGTACTTC.

V usage is TRBV27 and J usage is TRBJ1-3, with 7 nucleotides matching TRBD1. Unmatched junction bases numbered 3, after V lost 2 bases and J lost 8 bases. Germline values: CDR1 MNHEY, CDR2 SMNVEV (reference sequence). This CDR3 region has 13 residues. Here the CDR3 DNA reads TGTGCCAGCAGTTTAATAACAGGGGACACCATATATTTT. Amino acid sequence: CASSLITGDTIYF.